This T cell receptor (beta chain) was observed in a study of T cell responses to AZD1222 COVID-19 vaccine. Study context: Analysis merged second doses at about 4 or about 12 weeks. Study results and caveats: It should be noted that donors were predominantly white British and more often female, and clonal diversity was possibly underestimated. Across the whole spike, CD4 TCRs peaked at regions 160-218 and 743-854.

Comment on this clone: Its antigen remains unknown.

Method: immunoSEQ multiplex PCR; TCRdb's copy keeps in-frame clones and lacks some. The data show about 120,000 clones, with approximately 83% seen just once and 1.5% to 2% held by the top ten. The sequencing used peripheral blood, collected on day 0 of AZD1222 vaccination. This receptor was obtained from an adult in good health.

The CDR3 DNA sequence: TGTGCCAGCAGTGATCTTAGATCGTGCTACACCTTC. Protein sequence: CASSDLRSCYTF. The gene calls are TRBV6-4 and TRBJ1-2; no reliable D call. Germline CDR1 is MRHNA and CDR2 is SNTAGT. Trimming removed 3 bases from V and 9 bases from J, with 11 bases in between. CDR3 size: 12 residues.